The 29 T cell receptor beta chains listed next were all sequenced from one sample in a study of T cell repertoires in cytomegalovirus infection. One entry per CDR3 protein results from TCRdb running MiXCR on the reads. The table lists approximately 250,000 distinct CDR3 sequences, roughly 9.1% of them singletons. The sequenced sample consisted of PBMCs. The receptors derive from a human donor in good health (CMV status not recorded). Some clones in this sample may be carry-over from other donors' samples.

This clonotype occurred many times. The CDR3 loop reads CASSSGGTLQQETQYF. For the CDR3, the DNA is TGCGCCAGCAGCTCAGGGGGGACCCTACAACAAGAGACCCAGTACTTC. The chain uses TRBV5-1 and TRBJ2-5; the D gene is possibly TRBD1 (7 bases). This CDR3 is built from 16 residues. Germline loops: CDR1 SGHRS, CDR2 YFSETQ. Trimming removed 3 bases at V and 2 bases at J, with 17 bases between.

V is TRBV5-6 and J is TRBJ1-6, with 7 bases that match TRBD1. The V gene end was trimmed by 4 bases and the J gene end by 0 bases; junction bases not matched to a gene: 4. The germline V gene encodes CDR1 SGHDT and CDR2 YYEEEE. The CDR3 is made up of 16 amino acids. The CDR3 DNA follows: TGTGCCAGCAGCGGGGACAGAAGCTCCTATAATTCACCCCTCCACTTT. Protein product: CASSGDRSSYNSPLHF.

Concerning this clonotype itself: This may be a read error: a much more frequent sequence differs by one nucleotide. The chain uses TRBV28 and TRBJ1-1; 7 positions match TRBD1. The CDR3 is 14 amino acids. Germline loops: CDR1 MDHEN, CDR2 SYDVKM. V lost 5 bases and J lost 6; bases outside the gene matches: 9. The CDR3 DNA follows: TGTGCCAGCAGTAGCAGGGGGAGGGTGGCTGAAGCTTTCTTT. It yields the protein CASSSRGRVAEAFF. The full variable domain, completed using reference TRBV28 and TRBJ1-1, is DVKVTQSSRYLVKRTGEKVFLECVQDMDHENMFWYRQDPGLGLRLIYFSYDVKMKEKGDIPEGYSVSREKKERFSLILESASTNQTSMYLCASSSRGRVAEAFFGQGTRLTVV.

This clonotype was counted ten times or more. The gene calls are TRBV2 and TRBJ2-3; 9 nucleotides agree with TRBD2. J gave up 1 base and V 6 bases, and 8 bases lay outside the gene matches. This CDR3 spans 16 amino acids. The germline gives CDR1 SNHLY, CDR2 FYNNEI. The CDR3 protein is CASREKRGAGTDTQYF. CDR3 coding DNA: TGTGCCAGCAGAGAAAAGCGGGGGGCTGGCACAGATACGCAGTATTTT.

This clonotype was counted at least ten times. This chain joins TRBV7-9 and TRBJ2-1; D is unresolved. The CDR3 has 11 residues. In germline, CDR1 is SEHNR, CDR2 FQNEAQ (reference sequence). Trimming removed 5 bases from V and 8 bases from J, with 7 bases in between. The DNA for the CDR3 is TGTGCCAGCAGCCAGCTTTATGAGCAGTTCTTC. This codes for CASSQLYEQFF.

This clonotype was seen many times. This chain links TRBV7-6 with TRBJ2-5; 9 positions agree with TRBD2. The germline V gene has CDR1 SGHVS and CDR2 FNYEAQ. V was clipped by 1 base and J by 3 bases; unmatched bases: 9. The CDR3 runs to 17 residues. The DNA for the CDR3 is TGTGCCAGCAGCTTAGGAGTAGCGGGAGTACTTAAAGAGACCCAGTACTTC. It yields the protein CASSLGVAGVLKETQYF.

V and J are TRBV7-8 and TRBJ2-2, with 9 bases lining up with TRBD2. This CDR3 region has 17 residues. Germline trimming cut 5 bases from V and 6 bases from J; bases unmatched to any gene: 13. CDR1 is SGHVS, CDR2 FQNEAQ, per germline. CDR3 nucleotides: TGTGCCAGCAGCCCACGGGGAATAGCGGGAGTAGCCGGGGAGCTGTTTTTT. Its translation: CASSPRGIAGVAGELFF. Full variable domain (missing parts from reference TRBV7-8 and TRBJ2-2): GAGVSQSPRYKVAKRGQDVALRCDPISGHVSLFWYQQALGQGPEFLTYFQNEAQLDKSGLPSDRFFAERPEGSVSTLKIQRTQQEDSAVYLCASSPRGIAGVAGELFFGEGSRLTVL.

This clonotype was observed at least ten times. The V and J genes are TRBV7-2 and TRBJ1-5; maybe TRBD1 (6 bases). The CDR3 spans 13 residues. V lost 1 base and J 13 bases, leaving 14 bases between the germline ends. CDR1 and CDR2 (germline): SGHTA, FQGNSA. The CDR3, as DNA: TGTGCCAGCAGCTTAGATGTGGACAGCTCACAGCATTTT. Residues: CASSLDVDSSQHF.

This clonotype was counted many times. DNA of the CDR3: TGTGCCAGCAGGTACAGGGGTTACAATGAGCAGTTCTTC. It yields the protein CASRYRGYNEQFF. The chain joins TRBV6-2 or TRBV6-3 to TRBJ2-1, with 7 bases lining up with TRBD1. The V gene end was trimmed by 6 bases and the J gene end by 4 bases; junction bases not matched to a gene: 3. Germline V gene sequence: CDR1 MNHEY, CDR2 SVGEGT. The CDR3 has 13 residues.

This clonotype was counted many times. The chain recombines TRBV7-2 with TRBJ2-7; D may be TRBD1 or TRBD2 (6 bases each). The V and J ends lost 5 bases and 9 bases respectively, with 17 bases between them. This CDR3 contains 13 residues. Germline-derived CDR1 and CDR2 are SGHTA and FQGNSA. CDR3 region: CASSPWTARGQYF. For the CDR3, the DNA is TGTGCCAGCAGCCCCTGGACAGCGCGGGGGCAGTACTTC.

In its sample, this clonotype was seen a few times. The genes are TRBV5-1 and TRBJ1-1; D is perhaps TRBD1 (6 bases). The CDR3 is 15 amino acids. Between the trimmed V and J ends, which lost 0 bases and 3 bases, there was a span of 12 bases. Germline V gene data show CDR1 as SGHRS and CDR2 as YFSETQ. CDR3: CASSLEGGKDTEAFF. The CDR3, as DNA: TGCGCCAGCAGCTTGGAAGGGGGGAAGGACACTGAAGCTTTCTTT.

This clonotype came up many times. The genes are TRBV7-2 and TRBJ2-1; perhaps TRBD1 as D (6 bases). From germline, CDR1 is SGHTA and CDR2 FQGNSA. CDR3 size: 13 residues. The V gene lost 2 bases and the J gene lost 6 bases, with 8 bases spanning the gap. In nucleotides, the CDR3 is TGTGCCAGCAGCTTAATCAGGGGCAATGAGCAGTTCTTC. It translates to CASSLIRGNEQFF.

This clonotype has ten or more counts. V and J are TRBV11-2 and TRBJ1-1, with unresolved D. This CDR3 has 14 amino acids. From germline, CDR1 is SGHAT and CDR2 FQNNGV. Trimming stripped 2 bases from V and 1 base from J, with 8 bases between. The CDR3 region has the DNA TGTGCCAGCAGCTTAAAGCAGGCGAACACTGAAGCTTTCTTT. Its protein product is CASSLKQANTEAFF.

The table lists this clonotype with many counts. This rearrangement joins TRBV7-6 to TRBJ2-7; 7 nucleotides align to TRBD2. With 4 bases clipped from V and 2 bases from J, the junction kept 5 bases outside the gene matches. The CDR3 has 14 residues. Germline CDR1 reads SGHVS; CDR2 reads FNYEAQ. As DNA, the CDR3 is TGTGCCAGCAGCTCACTAGCGCCAACCTACGAGCAGTACTTC. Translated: CASSSLAPTYEQYF.

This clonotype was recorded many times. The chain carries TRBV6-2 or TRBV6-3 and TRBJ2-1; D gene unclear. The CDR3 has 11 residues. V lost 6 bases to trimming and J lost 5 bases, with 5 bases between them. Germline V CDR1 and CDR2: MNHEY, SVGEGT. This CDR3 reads CASRRNNEQFF. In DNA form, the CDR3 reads TGTGCCAGCAGGCGGAACAATGAGCAGTTCTTC.

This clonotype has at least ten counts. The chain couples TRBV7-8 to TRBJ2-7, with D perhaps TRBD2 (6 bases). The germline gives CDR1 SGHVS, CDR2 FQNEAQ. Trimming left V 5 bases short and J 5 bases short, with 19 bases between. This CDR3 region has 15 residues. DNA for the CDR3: TGTGCCAGCAGCCCCCCCCTCGGGGGTCAGGACGAGCAGTACTTC. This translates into CASSPPLGGQDEQYF. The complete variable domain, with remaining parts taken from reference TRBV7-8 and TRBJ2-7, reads GAGVSQSPRYKVAKRGQDVALRCDPISGHVSLFWYQQALGQGPEFLTYFQNEAQLDKSGLPSDRFFAERPEGSVSTLKIQRTQQEDSAVYLCASSPPLGGQDEQYFGPGTRLTVT.

CDR3 residues: CASSPSGLRGGYTF. DNA for the CDR3: TGTGCCAGCAGCCCGAGCGGTCTGCGGGGTGGCTACACCTTC. The chain uses TRBV5-6 and TRBJ1-2; D ambiguous. The germline V gene has CDR1 SGHDT and CDR2 YYEEEE. Trimming shortened V by 4 bases and J by 7 bases, and 17 bases separated the two germline ends. The CDR3 totals 14 residues.

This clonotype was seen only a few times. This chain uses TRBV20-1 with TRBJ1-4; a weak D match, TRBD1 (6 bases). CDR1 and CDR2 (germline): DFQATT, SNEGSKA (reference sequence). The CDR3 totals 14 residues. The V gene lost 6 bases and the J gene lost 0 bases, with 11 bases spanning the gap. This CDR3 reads CSAESGATNEKLFF. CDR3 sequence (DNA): TGCAGTGCGGAATCAGGGGCAACTAATGAAAAACTGTTTTTT.

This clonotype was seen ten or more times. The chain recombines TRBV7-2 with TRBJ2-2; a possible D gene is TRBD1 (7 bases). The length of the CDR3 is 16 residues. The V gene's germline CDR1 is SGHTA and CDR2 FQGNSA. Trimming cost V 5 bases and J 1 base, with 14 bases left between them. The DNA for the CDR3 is TGTGCCAGCAGCCCAGGGGGGACGAAGAACACCGGGGAGCTGTTTTTT. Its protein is CASSPGGTKNTGELFF.

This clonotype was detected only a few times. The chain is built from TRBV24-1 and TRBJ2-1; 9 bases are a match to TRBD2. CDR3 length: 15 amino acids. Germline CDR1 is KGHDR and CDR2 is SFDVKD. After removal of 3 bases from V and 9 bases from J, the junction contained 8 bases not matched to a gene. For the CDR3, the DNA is TGTGCCACCAGTGATGGGGGACTAGCTGTTAGTGAGCAGTTCTTC. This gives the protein CATSDGGLAVSEQFF.

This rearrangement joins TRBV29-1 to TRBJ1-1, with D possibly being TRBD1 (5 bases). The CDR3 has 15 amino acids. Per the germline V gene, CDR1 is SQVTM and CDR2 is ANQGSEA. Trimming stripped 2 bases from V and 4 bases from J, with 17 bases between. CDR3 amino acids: CSVERAGKGGTEAFF. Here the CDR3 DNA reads TGCAGCGTTGAACGGGCAGGGAAGGGTGGCACTGAAGCTTTCTTT.

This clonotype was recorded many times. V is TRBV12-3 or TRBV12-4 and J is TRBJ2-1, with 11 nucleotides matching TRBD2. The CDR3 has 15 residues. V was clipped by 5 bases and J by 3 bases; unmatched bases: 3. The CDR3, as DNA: TGTGCCAGCAGTGATAGCGGGGGGGTCTACAATGAGCAGTTCTTC. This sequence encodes CASSDSGGVYNEQFF.

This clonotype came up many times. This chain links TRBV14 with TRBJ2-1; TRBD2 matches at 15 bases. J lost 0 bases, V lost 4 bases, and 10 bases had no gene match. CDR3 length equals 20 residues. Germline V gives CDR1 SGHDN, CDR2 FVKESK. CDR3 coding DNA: TGTGCCAGCAGCCCCTTCCTAGGACTAGCGGGGGGGAGCTCCTACAATGAGCAGTTCTTC. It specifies CASSPFLGLAGGSSYNEQFF. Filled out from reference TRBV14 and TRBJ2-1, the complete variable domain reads EAGVTQFPSHSVIEKGQTVTLRCDPISGHDNLYWYRRVMGKEIKFLLHFVKESKQDESGMPNNRFLAERTGGTYSTLKVQPAELEDSGVYFCASSPFLGLAGGSSYNEQFFGPGTRLTVL.

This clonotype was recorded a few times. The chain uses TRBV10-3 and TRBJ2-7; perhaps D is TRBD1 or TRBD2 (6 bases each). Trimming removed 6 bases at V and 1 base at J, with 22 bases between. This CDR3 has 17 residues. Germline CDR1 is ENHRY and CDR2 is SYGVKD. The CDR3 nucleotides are TGTGCCATCAGCCATCCTTCGGGGGCCCTCCCATCCTACGAGCAGTACTTC. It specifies CAISHPSGALPSYEQYF.

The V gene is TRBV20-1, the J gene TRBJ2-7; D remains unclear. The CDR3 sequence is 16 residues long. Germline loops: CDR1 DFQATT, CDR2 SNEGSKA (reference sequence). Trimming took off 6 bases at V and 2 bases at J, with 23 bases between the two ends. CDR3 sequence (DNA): TGCAGTGCGAGGCTGGGCCAAGGCGGCCTCACCTACGAGCAGTACTTC. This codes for CSARLGQGGLTYEQYF.

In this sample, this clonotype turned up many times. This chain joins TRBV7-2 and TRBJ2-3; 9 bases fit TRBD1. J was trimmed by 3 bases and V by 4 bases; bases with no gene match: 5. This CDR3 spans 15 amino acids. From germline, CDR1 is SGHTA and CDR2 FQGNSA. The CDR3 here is CASSWRQGETDTQYF. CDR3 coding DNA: TGTGCCAGCAGCTGGCGACAGGGGGAAACAGATACGCAGTATTTT.

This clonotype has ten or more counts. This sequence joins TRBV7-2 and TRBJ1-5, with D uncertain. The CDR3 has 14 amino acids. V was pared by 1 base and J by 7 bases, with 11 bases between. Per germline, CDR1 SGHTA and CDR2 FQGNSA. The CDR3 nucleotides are TGTGCCAGCAGCTTAGGGGGTAGCGGCCAGCCCCAGCATTTT. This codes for CASSLGGSGQPQHF.

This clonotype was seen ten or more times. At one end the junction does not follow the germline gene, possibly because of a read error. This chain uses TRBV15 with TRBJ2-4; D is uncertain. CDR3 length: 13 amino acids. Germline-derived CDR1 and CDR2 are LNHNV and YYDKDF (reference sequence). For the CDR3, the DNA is TGTGCCACCAGCAGAGATGCAAGTTTGGCATCGGACTTC. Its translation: CATSRDASLASDF.

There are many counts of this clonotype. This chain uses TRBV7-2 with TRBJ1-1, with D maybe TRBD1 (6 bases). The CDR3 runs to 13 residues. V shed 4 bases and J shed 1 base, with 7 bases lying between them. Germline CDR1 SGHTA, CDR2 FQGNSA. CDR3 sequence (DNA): TGTGCCAGCAGCTCGGACAGGAACACTGAAGCTTTCTTT. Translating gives CASSSDRNTEAFF.